This entry concerns a single TCR beta chain. The antigen is not known. The data stem from a study of T cells after yellow fever vaccination. Study-wide points: Secondary responses were weaker yet peaked faster, day 5 versus 15.

Trimming stripped 10 bases from V and 4 bases from J, with 17 bases between. The CDR3 has 13 residues. The germline V gene encodes CDR1 MDHEN and CDR2 SYDVKM. TCRdb re-analysed the 5' RACE reads in MiXCR, keeping a single row per CDR3 protein. The data hold about 400,000 distinct CDR3 sequences, with 6.2% observed a single time. The V gene is TRBV28, the J gene TRBJ2-7, with D possibly TRBD2 on 6 matching bases. The specimen was PBMCs, collected 5 days after the yellow fever booster vaccination. This sequence originates from a young man who received the YFV17D yellow fever vaccine. CDR3 in DNA: TGTGCCATCGGAGGGCCGCGGGGTTACGAGCAGTACTTC. It encodes CAIGGPRGYEQYF.